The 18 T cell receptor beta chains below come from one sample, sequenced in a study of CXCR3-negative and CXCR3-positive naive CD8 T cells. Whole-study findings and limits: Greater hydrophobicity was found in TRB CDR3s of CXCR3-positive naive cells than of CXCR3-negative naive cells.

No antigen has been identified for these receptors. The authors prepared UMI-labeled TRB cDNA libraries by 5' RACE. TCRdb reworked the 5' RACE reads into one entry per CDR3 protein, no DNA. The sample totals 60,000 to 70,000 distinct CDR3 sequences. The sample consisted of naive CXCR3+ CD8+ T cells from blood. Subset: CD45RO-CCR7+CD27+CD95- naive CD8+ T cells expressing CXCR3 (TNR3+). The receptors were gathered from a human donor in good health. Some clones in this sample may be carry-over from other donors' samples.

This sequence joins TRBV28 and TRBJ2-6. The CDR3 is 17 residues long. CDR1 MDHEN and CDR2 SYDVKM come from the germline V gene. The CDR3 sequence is CASSLYRVRSGANVLTF.

The CDR3 here is CASSLVQAANYGYTF. The chain uses TRBV7-2 and TRBJ1-2. This CDR3 has 15 amino acids. Germline V CDR1 and CDR2: SGHTA, FQGNSA.

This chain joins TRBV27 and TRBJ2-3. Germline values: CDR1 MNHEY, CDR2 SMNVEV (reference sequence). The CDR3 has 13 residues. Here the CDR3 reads CASSLQDTDTQYF.

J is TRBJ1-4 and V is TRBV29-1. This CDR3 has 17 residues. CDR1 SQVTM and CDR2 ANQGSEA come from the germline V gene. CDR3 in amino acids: CSVGGDGISSGGEKLFF.

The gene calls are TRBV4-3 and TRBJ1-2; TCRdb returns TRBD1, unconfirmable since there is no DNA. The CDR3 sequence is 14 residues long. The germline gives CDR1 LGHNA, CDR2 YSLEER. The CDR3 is CASSQGPGADGYTF.

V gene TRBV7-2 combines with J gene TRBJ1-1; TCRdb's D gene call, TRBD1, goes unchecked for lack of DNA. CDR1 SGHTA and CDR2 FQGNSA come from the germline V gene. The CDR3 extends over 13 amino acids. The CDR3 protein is CASSSRVYPEAFF.

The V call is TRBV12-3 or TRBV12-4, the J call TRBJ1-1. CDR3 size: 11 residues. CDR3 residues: CASSFAAEAFF.

CDR3 sequence: CASSQDPGTEAFF. The chain employs TRBV23-1 and TRBJ1-1; without DNA, the TCRdb call of TRBD1 cannot be checked. TRBV23-1 is known as an ORF, though its function is uncertain. The CDR3 consists of 13 residues.

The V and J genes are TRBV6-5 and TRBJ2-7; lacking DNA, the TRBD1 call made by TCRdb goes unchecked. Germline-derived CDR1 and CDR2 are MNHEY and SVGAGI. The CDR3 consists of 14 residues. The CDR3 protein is CASSPRERGNEQYF.

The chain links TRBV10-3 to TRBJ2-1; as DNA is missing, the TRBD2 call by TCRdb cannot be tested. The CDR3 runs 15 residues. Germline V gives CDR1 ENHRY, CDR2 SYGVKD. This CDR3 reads CAISESRLAGGFPFF.

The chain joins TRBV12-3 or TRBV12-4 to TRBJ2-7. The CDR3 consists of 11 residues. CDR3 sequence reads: CASSWAYEEYF.

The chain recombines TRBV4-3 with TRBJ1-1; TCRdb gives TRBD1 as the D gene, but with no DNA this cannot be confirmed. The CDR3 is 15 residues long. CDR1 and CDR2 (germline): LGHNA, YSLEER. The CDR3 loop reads CASSQDGQGNTEAFF.

CDR3 region: CASSLGPLTATDTQYF. This rearrangement joins TRBV7-2 to TRBJ2-3; TCRdb proposes TRBD1, but this gene call is untestable without DNA. The CDR3 is 16 amino acids. Germline assignment: CDR1 SGHTA and CDR2 FQGNSA.

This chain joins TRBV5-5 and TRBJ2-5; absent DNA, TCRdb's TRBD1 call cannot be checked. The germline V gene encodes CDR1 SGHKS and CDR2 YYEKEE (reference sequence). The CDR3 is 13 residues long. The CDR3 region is CASSSTGWETQYF.

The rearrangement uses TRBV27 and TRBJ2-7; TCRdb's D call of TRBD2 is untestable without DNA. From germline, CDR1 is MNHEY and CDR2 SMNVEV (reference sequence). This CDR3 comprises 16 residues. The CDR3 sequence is CASSVLLAGRSYEQYF.

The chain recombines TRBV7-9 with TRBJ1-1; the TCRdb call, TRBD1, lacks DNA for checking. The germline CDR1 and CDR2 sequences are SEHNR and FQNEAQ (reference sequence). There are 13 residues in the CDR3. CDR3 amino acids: CASSKTPGVEAFF.

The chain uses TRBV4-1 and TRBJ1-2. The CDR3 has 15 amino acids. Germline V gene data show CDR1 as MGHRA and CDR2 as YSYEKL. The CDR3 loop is CASSQEPLGNYGYTF.

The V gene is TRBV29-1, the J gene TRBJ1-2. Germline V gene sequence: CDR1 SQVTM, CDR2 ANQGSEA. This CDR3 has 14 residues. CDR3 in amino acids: CSVEGPLHNYGYTF.